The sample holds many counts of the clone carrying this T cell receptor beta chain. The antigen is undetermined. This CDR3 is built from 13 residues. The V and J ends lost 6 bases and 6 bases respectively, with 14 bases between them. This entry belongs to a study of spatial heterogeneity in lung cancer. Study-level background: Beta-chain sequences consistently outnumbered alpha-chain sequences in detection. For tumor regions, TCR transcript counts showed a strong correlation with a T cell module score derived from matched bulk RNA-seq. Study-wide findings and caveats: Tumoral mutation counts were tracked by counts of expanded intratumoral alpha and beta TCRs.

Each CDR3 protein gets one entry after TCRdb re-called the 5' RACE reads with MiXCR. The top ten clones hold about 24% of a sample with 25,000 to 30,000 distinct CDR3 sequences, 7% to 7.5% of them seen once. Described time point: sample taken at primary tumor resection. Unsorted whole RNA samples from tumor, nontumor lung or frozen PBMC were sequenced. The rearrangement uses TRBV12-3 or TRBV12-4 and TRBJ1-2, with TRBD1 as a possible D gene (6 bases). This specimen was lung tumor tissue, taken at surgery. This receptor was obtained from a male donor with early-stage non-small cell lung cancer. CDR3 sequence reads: CASSPSGGNGYTF. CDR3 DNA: TGTGCCAGCAGCCCTTCGGGGGGCAATGGCTACACCTTC.